What follows are 21 T cell receptor beta chains derived from one specimen sequenced in a study of blood T cell repertoires in COVID-19 (dated by TCRdb to about 2020). The receptor library was made with the immunoSEQ multiplex PCR assay. Entries here come from immuneACCESS through TCRdb and include only in-frame sequences with V and J called. Some clones fail to appear in such tables; in the studies checked, an unresolved V gene covers under half of the shortfall, and the cause of the remainder is unknown. This sample lists some 150,000 clones; about 76% were detected once. The ten biggest clones cover roughly 8.1% of the sample. Sequencing input: peripheral blood. These receptors were obtained from a woman between 55 and 75 years old with active or convalescent COVID-19.

This chain uses TRBV7-2 with TRBJ1-2; the match to TRBD1 covers 7 bases. The CDR3 covers 14 residues. The ends lost 5 bases at V and 7 bases at J; junction bases unmatched: 10. Per the germline V gene, CDR1 is SGHTA and CDR2 is FQGNSA. The CDR3 DNA reads TGTGCCAGCAGCCAGCTAACAGGGGCCCGTGGCTACACCTTC. Translation: CASSQLTGARGYTF.

This chain connects TRBV6-2 or TRBV6-3 to TRBJ1-1, with D possibly being TRBD1 (6 bases). V dropped 0 bases and J dropped 4 bases, with 12 bases sitting between them. Germline-derived CDR1 and CDR2 are MNHEY and SVGEGT. The CDR3 spans 15 residues. This chain's CDR3 is CASSYSIQGITEAFF. As DNA, the CDR3 is TGTGCCAGCAGTTACTCGATACAGGGAATCACTGAAGCTTTCTTT.

The chain employs TRBV19 and TRBJ1-5, with 7 bases identical to TRBD1. In germline, CDR1 is LNHDA, CDR2 SQIVND (reference sequence). The ends lost 7 bases at V and 3 bases at J; junction bases unmatched: 6. The CDR3 is 14 amino acids. CDR3 residues: CASKSDRVNQPQHF. CDR3 coding DNA: TGTGCCAGTAAGTCCGACAGGGTCAATCAGCCCCAGCATTTT.

V usage is TRBV28 and J usage is TRBJ1-1, with a possible D match to TRBD1 (6 bases). Trimming stripped 7 bases from V and 10 bases from J, with 19 bases between. Germline V CDR1 and CDR2: MDHEN, SYDVKM. CDR3 size: 13 residues. CDR3 DNA: TGTGCCAGCACCTCAACAGCGGGGGCAGGAGCTTTCTTT. This gives the protein CASTSTAGAGAFF.

As for this clone: The limits of the CDR3 on the DNA are not certain, so only TCRdb's listed CDR3 is given. CDR3 residues: CASSTSAGANYGYTF. The chain carries TRBV19 and TRBJ1-2. Germline lookup yields CDR1 LNHDA and CDR2 SQIVND (reference sequence). The CDR3 sequence runs 15 residues, both termini included.

This sequence joins TRBV7-2 and TRBJ1-2, with TRBD1 matching 7 bases. Germline CDR1 is SGHTA and CDR2 is FQGNSA. V lost 1 base and J lost 10; bases outside the gene matches: 3. This CDR3 is 12 amino acids long. The CDR3, as DNA: TGTGCCAGCAGCTTAGGACAGGGTTCCTACACCTTC. This sequence encodes CASSLGQGSYTF.

The CDR3 sequence: CAISADSNQPQHF. The CDR3 region has the DNA TGTGCCATCAGCGCAGATAGCAATCAGCCCCAGCATTTT. The V and J genes are TRBV10-3 and TRBJ1-5, with D unresolved. The CDR3 covers 13 residues. The ends were cut back, 6 bases at V and 0 bases at J, with 6 bases in the middle. Germline loops: CDR1 ENHRY, CDR2 SYGVKD.

The chain carries TRBV7-8 and TRBJ2-5; 7 positions agree with TRBD2. Germline assignment: CDR1 SGHVS and CDR2 FQNEAQ. This CDR3 comprises 16 residues. Unmatched junction bases numbered 16, after V lost 5 bases and J lost 7 bases. This CDR3 reads CASSPRGGYSVATQYF. The CDR3 bases are TGTGCCAGCAGCCCGAGGGGAGGGTATAGCGTGGCGACCCAGTACTTC.

The chain joins TRBV3-1 (or the pseudogene TRBV3-2) to TRBJ1-1, with D perhaps TRBD1 (6 bases). Trimming left V 3 bases short and J 5 bases short, with 10 bases between. Looked up from germline, CDR1 is LGHDT and CDR2 is YNNKEL (reference sequence). This CDR3 is built from 13 residues. For the CDR3, the DNA is TGTGCCAGCAGCCATGCCCAGGGGACTGAAGCTTTCTTT. Translated: CASSHAQGTEAFF.

Only a few counts were recorded for this clone. This CDR3 reads CASRRTGWAYEQYF. The CDR3 nucleotides are TGTGCCAGCAGGAGGACAGGGTGGGCCTACGAGCAGTACTTC. The chain joins TRBV2 to TRBJ2-7; 8 positions agree with TRBD1. CDR3 length: 14 residues. Germline V gene data show CDR1 as SNHLY and CDR2 as FYNNEI. J gave up 2 bases and V 6 bases, and 6 bases lay outside the gene matches.

This chain links TRBV29-1 with TRBJ2-6, with D unresolved. V was cut by 4 bases and J by 1 base, with 11 bases left in between. Germline V gives CDR1 SQVTM, CDR2 ANQGSEA. This CDR3 region has 15 residues. The CDR3 protein is CSVGAQNSGANVLTF. DNA for the CDR3: TGCAGCGTTGGGGCACAGAATTCTGGGGCCAACGTCCTGACTTTC.

This clone was recorded many times. The chain is built from TRBV15 and TRBJ1-5; weak D call: TRBD1 (5 bases). Trimming removed 1 base from V and 4 bases from J, with 11 bases in between. CDR1 is LNHNV, CDR2 YYDKDF, per germline (reference sequence). The CDR3 has 15 residues. The CDR3, as DNA: TGTGCCACCAGCAGAGGCCAGGGATGGAATCAGCCCCAGCATTTT. Encoded protein: CATSRGQGWNQPQHF.

The J gene is TRBJ2-2, the V gene TRBV7-2, with 8 bases aligning to TRBD2. This CDR3 comprises 15 residues. V dropped 1 base and J dropped 3; count of bases not matched to a gene: 1. The germline V gene encodes CDR1 SGHTA and CDR2 FQGNSA. This CDR3 is CASSLVAGYTGELFF. CDR3 DNA sequence: TGTGCCAGCAGCTTAGTAGCGGGGTACACCGGGGAGCTGTTTTTT.

The V call is TRBV19, the J call TRBJ1-5; D is possibly TRBD1 (6 bases). The V end lost 5 bases, the J end lost 3 bases, and 14 bases lay between the germline ends. The CDR3 covers 15 residues. Germline lookup yields CDR1 LNHDA and CDR2 SQIVND (reference sequence). CDR3 DNA sequence: TGTGCCAGTAGTTCCGCCACAGGGTACAATCAGCCCCAGCATTTT. As protein: CASSSATGYNQPQHF.

This clone appeared a few times. This chain joins TRBV28 and TRBJ1-1, with D perhaps TRBD1 (5 bases). Germline loops: CDR1 MDHEN, CDR2 SYDVKM. Deletions cut 6 bases from V and 4 bases from J, with 15 bases between. The CDR3 sequence is 14 residues long. The CDR3: CASRGSGGSTEAFF. The CDR3 coding sequence is TGTGCCAGCAGAGGAAGCGGGGGGAGCACTGAAGCTTTCTTT.

This clone is a singleton in its sample. The chain recombines TRBV19 with TRBJ1-1, with D maybe TRBD1 (5 bases). In germline, CDR1 is LNHDA, CDR2 SQIVND (reference sequence). The CDR3 has 16 amino acids. V lost 3 bases, J lost 0 bases, and 14 bases lay in between. CDR3 sequence: CASSMRRQGMNTEAFF. Written as DNA, the CDR3 is TGTGCCAGTAGTATGAGAAGGCAGGGCATGAACACTGAAGCTTTCTTT. The complete variable domain, with remaining parts taken from reference TRBV19 and TRBJ1-1, reads DGGITQSPKYLFRKEGQNVTLSCEQNLNHDAMYWYRQDPGQGLRLIYYSQIVNDFQKGDIAEGYSVSREKKESFPLTVTSAQKNPTAFYLCASSMRRQGMNTEAFFGQGTRLTVV.

The V call is TRBV6-5, the J call TRBJ1-2; weak D call: TRBD1 (5 bases). Germline V gene data show CDR1 as MNHEY and CDR2 as SVGAGI. The CDR3 is 14 amino acids. V lost 4 bases, J lost 4 bases, and 13 bases lay in between. The CDR3 region has the DNA TGTGCCAGCAGTTCTGTAGACAGTGTCTATGGCTACACCTTC. It specifies CASSSVDSVYGYTF.

This rearrangement joins TRBV14 to TRBJ1-2, with unresolved D. Looked up from germline, CDR1 is SGHDN and CDR2 is FVKESK. The CDR3 covers 13 residues. V was trimmed by 4 bases and J by 6 bases, leaving 12 bases between them. The CDR3 sequence: CASSRRAEHGYTF. Written as DNA, the CDR3 is TGTGCCAGCAGCCGCCGAGCCGAGCATGGCTACACCTTC. Drawing the rest from reference TRBV14 and TRBJ1-2, the complete variable domain is EAGVTQFPSHSVIEKGQTVTLRCDPISGHDNLYWYRRVMGKEIKFLLHFVKESKQDESGMPNNRFLAERTGGTYSTLKVQPAELEDSGVYFCASSRRAEHGYTFGSGTRLTVV.

CDR3 in DNA: TGTGCCAGCAGTGATCAGGGGAAGCCCCAGCATTTT. Protein product: CASSDQGKPQHF. The chain uses TRBV6-2 or TRBV6-3 and TRBJ1-5, with a tentative D call TRBD1 (6 bases). This CDR3 spans 12 amino acids. The V gene's germline CDR1 is MNHEY and CDR2 SVGEGT. Deletions cut 5 bases from V and 8 bases from J, with 10 bases between.

V is TRBV30 and J is TRBJ1-2, with TRBD1 matching over 9 bases. Germline V gene lookup returns CDR1 GTSNPN and CDR2 SVGIG (reference sequence). CDR3 length: 13 amino acids. V was clipped by 5 bases and J by 11 bases; unmatched bases: 12. The CDR3 region has the DNA TGTGCCTGGTGGATGTTAACAGGGGGCAGTTACACCTTC. This gives the protein CAWWMLTGGSYTF.

This sequence joins TRBV11-2 and TRBJ2-1, with 14 bases fitting TRBD2. The CDR3 is 16 amino acids. The germline V gene encodes CDR1 SGHAT and CDR2 FQNNGV. V lost 1 base to trimming and J lost 9 bases; unmatched junction nucleotides: 5. CDR3 DNA: TGTGCCAGCAGCTTAGTGGGACTAGCGGGAGCCTTTGAGCAGTTCTTC. Protein: CASSLVGLAGAFEQFF.